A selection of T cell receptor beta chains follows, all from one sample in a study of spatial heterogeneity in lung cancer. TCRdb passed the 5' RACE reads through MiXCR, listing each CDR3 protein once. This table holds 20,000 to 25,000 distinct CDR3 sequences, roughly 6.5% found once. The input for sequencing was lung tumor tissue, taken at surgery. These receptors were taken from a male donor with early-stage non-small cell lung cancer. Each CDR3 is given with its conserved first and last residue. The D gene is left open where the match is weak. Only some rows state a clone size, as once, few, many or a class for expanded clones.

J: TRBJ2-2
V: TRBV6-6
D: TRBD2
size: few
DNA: TGTGCCAGCAGTCCTAGCGGGGGGCCGAGCGGGGAGCTGTTTTTT
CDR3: CASSPSGGPSGELFF

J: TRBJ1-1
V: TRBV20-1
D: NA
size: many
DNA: TGCAGTGCTAGAGAGGGACTCTACACTGAAGCTTTCTTT
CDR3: CSAREGLYTEAFF

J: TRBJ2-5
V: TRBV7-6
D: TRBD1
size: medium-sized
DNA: TGTGCCAGCAGCCGAATGGGACAGCGCCAAGAGACCCAGTACTTC
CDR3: CASSRMGQRQETQYF

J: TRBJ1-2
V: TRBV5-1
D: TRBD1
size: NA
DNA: TGCGCCAGCAGCTGGGACAGTAGCTATGGCTACACCTTC
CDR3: CASSWDSSYGYTF

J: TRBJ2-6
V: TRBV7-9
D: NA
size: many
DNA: TGTGCCAGCAGCTTGGGGGGCTTTGGGGCCAACGTCCTGACTTTC
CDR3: CASSLGGFGANVLTF

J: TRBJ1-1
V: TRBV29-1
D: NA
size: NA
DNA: TGCAGCGTTGAGATCATTTCGGGCACTGAAGCTTTCTTT
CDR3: CSVEIISGTEAFF

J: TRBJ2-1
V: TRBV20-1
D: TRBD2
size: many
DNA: TGCAGTGCCATGCGGGGACTAGCGGATACCAATGAGCAGTTCTTC
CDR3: CSAMRGLADTNEQFF

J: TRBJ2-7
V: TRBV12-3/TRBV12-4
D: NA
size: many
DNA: TGTGCCAGCAGTAATTTAGCCGCGCACGAGCAGTACTTC
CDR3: CASSNLAAHEQYF

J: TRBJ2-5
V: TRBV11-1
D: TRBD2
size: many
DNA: TGTGCCAGCAGCCGGGGAAGACTAGCGGATCAAGAGACCCAGTACTTC
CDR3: CASSRGRLADQETQYF

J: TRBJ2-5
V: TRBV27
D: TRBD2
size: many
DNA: TGTGCCAGCAGTTCCGGACTAGCGGGACTAGAGACCCAGTACTTC
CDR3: CASSSGLAGLETQYF

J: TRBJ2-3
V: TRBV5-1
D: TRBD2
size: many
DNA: TGCGCCAGCAGCTTGGCCCCTCGGGGGGGCAGCACAGATACGCAGTATTTT
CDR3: CASSLAPRGGSTDTQYF

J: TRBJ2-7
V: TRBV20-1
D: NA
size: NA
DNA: TGCAGTGCTCGCGGGCCCACCTACGAGCAGTACTTC
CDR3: CSARGPTYEQYF

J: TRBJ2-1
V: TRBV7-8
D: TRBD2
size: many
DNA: TGTGCCAGCAGCTTAGAGGGAGCGGGGGGCTACAATGAGCAGTTCTTC
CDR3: CASSLEGAGGYNEQFF

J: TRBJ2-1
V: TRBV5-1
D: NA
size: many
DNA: TGCGCCAGCAGCTTGACAGGGATCCTCTACAATGAGCAGTTCTTC
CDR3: CASSLTGILYNEQFF

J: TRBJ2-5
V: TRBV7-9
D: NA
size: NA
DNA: TGTGCCAGCAGCCTTGAAACGGGGACCCAGTACTTC
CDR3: CASSLETGTQYF

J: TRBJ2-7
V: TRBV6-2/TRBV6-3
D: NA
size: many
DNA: TGTGCCAGCAGTCCGCGCCGGACAGAAGACTACGAGCAGTACTTC
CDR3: CASSPRRTEDYEQYF

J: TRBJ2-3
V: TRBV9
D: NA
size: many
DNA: TGTGCCAGCAGCGTAGGGCGGGAAGCGCAGTATTTT
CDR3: CASSVGREAQYF

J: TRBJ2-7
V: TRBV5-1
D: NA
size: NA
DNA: TGCGCCAGCAGCTTGGACAGGGTACACTACGAGCAGTACTTC
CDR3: CASSLDRVHYEQYF

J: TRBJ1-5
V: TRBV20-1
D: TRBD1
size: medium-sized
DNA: TGCAGTGCTCGACAGGGTTTTGGCAATCAGCCCCAGCATTTT
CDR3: CSARQGFGNQPQHF

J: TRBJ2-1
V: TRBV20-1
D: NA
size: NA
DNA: TGCAGTGCTAGTAGGCGGGGACCAAACAATGAGCAGTTCTTC
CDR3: CSASRRGPNNEQFF

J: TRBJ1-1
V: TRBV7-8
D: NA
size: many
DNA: TGTGCCAGCAGCTTAGGGAACACTATTGAAAACACTGAAGCTTTCTTT
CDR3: CASSLGNTIENTEAFF

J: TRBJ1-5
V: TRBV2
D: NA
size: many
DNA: TGTGCCAGCAGCGGGGCGCAGGGAGTAGGACAGCCCCAGCATTTT
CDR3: CASSGAQGVGQPQHF

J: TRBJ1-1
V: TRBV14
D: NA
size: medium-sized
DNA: TGTGCCAGCAGCCAAGATGGCGCCAGCATGAACACTGAAGCTTTCTTT
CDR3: CASSQDGASMNTEAFF

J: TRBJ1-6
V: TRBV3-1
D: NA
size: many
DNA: TGTGCCAGCAGCCAAGGAGTGCGGGAAGTAAATTCACCCCTCCACTTT
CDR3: CASSQGVREVNSPLHF

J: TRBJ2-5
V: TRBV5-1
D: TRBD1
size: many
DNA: TGCGCCAGCAGCTTGGGGGCCCAGACAGGGGATGAGACCCAGTACTTC
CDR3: CASSLGAQTGDETQYF

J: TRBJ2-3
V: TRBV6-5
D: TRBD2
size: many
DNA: TGTGCCACTGGACTAGCGGGGTTAAATACGCAGTATTTT
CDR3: CATGLAGLNTQYF

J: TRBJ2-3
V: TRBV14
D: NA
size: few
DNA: TGTGCCAGCAGCTCCAGACAGGGAGGGTCTCTCAGCGCAGATACGCAGTATTTT
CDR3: CASSSRQGGSLSADTQYF

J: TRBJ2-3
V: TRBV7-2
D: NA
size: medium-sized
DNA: TGTGCCAGCAGCTTAGTTACTATGAAGAGAATCGTGTCAGATACGCAGTATTTT
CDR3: CASSLVTMKRIVSDTQYF

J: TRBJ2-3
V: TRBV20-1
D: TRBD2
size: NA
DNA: TGCAGTGCTAGAGACCACCGGCGGGCGGGAGTTCCAGATACGCAGTATTTT
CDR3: CSARDHRRAGVPDTQYF

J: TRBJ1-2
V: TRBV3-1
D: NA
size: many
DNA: TGTGCCAGCAGCCAAGATAGCACAGGGTCGAACTATGGCTACACCTTC
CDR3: CASSQDSTGSNYGYTF